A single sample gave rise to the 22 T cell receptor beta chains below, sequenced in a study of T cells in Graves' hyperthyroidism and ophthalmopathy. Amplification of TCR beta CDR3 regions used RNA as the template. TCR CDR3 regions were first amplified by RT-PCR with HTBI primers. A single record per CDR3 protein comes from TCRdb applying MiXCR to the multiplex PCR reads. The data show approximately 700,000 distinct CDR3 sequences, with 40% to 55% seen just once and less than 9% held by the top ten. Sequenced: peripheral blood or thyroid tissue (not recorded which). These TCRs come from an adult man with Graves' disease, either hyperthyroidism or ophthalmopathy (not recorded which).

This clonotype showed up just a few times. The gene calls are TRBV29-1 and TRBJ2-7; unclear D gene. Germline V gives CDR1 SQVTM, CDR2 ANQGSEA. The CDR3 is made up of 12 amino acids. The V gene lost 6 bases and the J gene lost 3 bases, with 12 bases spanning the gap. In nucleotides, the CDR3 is TGCAGCGTCTCATGGGATGGCTACGAGCAGTACTTC. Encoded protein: CSVSWDGYEQYF.

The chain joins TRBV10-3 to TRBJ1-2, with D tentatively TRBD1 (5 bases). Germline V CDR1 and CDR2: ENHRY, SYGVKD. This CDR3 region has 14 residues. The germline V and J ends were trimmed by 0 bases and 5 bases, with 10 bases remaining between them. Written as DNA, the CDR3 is TGTGCCATCAGTGAGTCGCAGGGAATTTATGGCTACACCTTC. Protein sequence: CAISESQGIYGYTF.

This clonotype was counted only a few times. As DNA, the CDR3 is TGTGCCAGCAGTCAGGGCCATGGCAATCAGCCCCAGCATTTT. It specifies CASSQGHGNQPQHF. The chain is built from TRBV2 and TRBJ1-5; D is perhaps TRBD1 (5 bases). CDR3 length equals 14 residues. CDR1 and CDR2 from the germline V gene are SNHLY and FYNNEI. V was clipped by 5 bases and J by 2 bases, with 10 bases between them.

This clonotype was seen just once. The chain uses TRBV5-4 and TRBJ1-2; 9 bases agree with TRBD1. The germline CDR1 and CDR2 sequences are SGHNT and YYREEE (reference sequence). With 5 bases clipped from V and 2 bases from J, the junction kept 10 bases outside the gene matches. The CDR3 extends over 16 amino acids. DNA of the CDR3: TGTGCCAGCAGTAATTATGGGACAGGGCTCAACTATGGCTACACCTTC. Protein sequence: CASSNYGTGLNYGYTF.

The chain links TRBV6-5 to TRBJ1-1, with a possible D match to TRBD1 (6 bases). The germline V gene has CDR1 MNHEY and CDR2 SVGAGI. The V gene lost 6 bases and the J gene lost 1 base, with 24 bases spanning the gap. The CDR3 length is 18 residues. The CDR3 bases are TGTGCCAGCAGCAGACGAGACAGGAGCAAAGGCACGAACACTGAAGCTTTCTTT. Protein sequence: CASSRRDRSKGTNTEAFF.

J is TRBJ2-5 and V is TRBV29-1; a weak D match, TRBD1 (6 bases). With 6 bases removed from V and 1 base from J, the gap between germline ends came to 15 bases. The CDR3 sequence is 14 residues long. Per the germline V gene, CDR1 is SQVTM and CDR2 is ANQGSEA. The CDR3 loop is CSVKTGTPQETQYF. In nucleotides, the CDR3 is TGCAGCGTGAAAACCGGGACACCCCAAGAGACCCAGTACTTC.

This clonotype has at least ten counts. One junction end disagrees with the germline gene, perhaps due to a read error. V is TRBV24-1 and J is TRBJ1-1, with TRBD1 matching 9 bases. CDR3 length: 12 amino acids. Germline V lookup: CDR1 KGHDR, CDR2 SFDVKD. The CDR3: CATSDNYRGQVF. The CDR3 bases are TGTGCCACCAGTGACAATTACAGGGGGCAAGTCTTT.

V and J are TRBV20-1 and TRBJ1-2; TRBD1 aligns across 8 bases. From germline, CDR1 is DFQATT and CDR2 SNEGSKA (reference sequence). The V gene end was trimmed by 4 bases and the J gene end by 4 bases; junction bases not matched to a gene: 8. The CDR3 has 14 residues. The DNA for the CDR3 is TGCAGTGCTACAGGGGGCGGGAAGAGCTATGGCTACACCTTC. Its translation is CSATGGGKSYGYTF.

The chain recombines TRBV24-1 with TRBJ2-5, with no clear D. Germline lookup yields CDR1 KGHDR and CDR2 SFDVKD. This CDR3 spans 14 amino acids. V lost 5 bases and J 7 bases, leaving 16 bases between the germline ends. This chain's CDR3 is CATSAERARGTQYF. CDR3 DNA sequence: TGTGCCACCAGTGCAGAAAGGGCCCGAGGGACCCAGTACTTC.

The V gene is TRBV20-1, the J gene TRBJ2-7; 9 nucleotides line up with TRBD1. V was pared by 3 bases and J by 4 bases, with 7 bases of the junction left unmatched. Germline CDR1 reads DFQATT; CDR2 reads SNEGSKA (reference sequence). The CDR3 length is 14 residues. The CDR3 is CSARETGGPYEQYF. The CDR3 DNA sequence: TGCAGTGCTAGGGAGACAGGGGGTCCATACGAGCAGTACTTC.

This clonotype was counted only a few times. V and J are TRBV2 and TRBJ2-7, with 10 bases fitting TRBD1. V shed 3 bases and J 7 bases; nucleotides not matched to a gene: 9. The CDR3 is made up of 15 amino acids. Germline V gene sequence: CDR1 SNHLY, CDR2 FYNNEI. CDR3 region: CASSEWDRGRKEQYF. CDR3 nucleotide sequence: TGTGCCAGCAGTGAGTGGGACAGGGGCCGCAAAGAGCAGTACTTC.

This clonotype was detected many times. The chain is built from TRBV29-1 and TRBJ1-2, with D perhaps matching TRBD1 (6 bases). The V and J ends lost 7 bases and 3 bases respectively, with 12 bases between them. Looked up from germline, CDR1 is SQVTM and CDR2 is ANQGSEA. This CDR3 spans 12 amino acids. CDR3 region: CSDQDRYYGYTF. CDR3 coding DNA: TGCAGCGATCAAGACAGGTACTATGGCTACACCTTC.

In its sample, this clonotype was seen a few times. CDR3 sequence reads: CASSYGWRGVVASYEQYF. CDR3 in DNA: TGTGCCAGCAGTTACGGGTGGAGGGGGGTGGTTGCCTCCTACGAGCAGTACTTC. The chain uses TRBV6-5 and TRBJ2-7; perhaps D is TRBD1 or TRBD2 (6 bases each). CDR1 MNHEY and CDR2 SVGAGI come from the germline V gene. The CDR3 loop spans 18 amino acids. Trimming removed 2 bases from V and 0 bases from J, with 20 bases in between.

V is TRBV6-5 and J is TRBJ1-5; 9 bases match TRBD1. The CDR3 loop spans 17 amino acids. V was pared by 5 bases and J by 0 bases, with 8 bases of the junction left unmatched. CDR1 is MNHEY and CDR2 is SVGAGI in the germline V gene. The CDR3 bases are TGTGCCAGCAGTGCCGGGACAGGGTCCGGTAGCAATCAGCCCCAGCATTTT. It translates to CASSAGTGSGSNQPQHF.

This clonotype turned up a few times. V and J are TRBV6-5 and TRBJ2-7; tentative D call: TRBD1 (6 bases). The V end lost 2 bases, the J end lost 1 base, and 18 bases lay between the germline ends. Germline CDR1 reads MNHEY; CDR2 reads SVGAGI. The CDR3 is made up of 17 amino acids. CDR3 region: CASSYPSRGPLSYEQYF. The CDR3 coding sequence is TGTGCCAGCAGTTACCCCAGCAGGGGACCTCTTTCCTACGAGCAGTACTTC.

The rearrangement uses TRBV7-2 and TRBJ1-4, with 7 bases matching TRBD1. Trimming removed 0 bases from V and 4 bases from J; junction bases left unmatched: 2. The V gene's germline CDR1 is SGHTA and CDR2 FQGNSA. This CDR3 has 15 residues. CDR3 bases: TGTGCCAGCAGCTTAGCAGGGGGCTATAATGAAAAACTGTTTTTT. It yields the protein CASSLAGGYNEKLFF.

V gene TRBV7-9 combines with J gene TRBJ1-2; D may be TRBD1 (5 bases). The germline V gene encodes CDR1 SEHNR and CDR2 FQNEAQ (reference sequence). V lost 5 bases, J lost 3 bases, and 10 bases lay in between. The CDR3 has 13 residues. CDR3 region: CASSLPQDYGYTF. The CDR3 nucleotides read TGTGCCAGCAGCCTCCCACAGGACTATGGCTACACCTTC. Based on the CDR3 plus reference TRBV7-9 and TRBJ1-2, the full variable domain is DTGVSQNPRHKITKRGQNVTFRCDPISEHNRLYWYRQTLGQGPEFLTYFQNEAQLEKSRLLSDRFSAERPKGSFSTLEIQRTEQGDSAMYLCASSLPQDYGYTFGSGTRLTVV.

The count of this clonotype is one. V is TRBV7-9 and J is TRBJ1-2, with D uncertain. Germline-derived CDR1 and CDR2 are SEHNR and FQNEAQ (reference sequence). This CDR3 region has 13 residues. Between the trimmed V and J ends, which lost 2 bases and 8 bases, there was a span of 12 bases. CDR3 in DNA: TGTGCCAGCAGCTTAACGGAGGGAAGGGGCTACACCTTC. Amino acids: CASSLTEGRGYTF.

CDR3 amino acids: CASSVGESYEQYF. The CDR3 DNA follows: TGTGCCAGCAGCGTAGGGGAATCCTACGAGCAGTACTTC. J is TRBJ2-7 and V is TRBV9, with D unresolved. Trimming pared 0 bases from V and 1 base from J, leaving 5 bases between. From germline, CDR1 is SGDLS and CDR2 YYNGEE. The CDR3 runs 13 residues.

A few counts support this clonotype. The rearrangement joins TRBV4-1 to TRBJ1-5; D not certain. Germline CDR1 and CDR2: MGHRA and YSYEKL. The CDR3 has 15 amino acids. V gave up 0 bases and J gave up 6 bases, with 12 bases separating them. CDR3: CASSQEERASQPQHF. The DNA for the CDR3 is TGCGCCAGCAGCCAAGAGGAGAGGGCCAGTCAGCCCCAGCATTTT.

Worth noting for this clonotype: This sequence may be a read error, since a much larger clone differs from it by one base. The CDR3 loop reads CASSLSYQETQCF. The CDR3 DNA is TGTGCCAGCAGCTTATCGTACCAAGAGACCCAGTGCTTC. V usage is TRBV7-2 and J usage is TRBJ2-5; D gene ambiguous. Germline assignment: CDR1 SGHTA and CDR2 FQGNSA. The CDR3 is 13 amino acids.

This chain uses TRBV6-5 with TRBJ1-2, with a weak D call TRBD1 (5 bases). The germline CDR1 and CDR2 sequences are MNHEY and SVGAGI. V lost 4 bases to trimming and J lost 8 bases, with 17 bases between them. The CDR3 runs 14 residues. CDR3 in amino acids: CASSFQGGLEGYTF. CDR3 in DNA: TGTGCCAGCAGTTTCCAGGGAGGACTAGAGGGCTACACCTTC.